The following is a TCR beta chain sequence with its context. This sample was taken from a study of early T cells in non-severe SARS-CoV-2 infection. In germline, CDR1 is MDHEN, CDR2 SYDVKM. Trimming removed 4 bases at V and 9 bases at J, with 13 bases between. This CDR3 is built from 13 residues. A single record per CDR3 protein comes from TCRdb applying MiXCR to the 5' RACE reads. The sample consists of fewer than 110,000 distinct CDR3 sequences, approximately 10% of them appearing once. Sequencing input: whole blood. The sequence came from an adult who was a healthcare worker with PCR-confirmed SARS-CoV-2 infection or an uninfected control (not recorded which). This sequence joins TRBV28 and TRBJ2-4, with D possibly being TRBD1 (5 bases). The CDR3 loop reads CASSSRDAGIQYF. The DNA for the CDR3 is TGTGCCAGCAGTTCCAGGGATGCAGGCATTCAGTACTTC.